This T cell receptor beta chain was observed in a study of glioma-infiltrating T cells. Study details: Low-grade gliomas were grade II; glioblastomas were grade IV at initial diagnosis.

CDR1 is LGHDT and CDR2 is YNNKEL in the germline V gene (reference sequence). This CDR3 has 13 amino acids. The V gene lost 2 bases and the J gene lost 4 bases, with 8 bases spanning the gap. This clonotype showed up just a few times. Its antigen is currently unknown. Findings and limits, study-wide: Tissue-blood divergence was below expectation in non-neoplastic patients, above in gliomas.

TCR alpha and beta CDR3 regions were amplified from RNA using iRepertoire nested multiplex PCR. Tissue mRNA or PBMC total RNA, 100-400 ng, went into one-step reverse transcription and amplification. TCRdb re-analysed the multiplex PCR reads in MiXCR, keeping a single row per CDR3 protein. The table has roughly 350,000 distinct CDR3 sequences, more than 35% seen once; the top ten hold more than 10%. Source material: glioma tissue, nonneoplastic brain tissue, or PBMCs (not recorded which). The V call is TRBV3-1, the J call TRBJ1-1, with D unclear. This receptor was taken from a human donor with low-grade glioma or glioblastoma, undergoing nonglioma brain surgery, or in good health (not recorded which). The CDR3 DNA follows: TGTGCCAGCAGCCAACTATTTGGCACTGAAGCTTTCTTT. As protein: CASSQLFGTEAFF.